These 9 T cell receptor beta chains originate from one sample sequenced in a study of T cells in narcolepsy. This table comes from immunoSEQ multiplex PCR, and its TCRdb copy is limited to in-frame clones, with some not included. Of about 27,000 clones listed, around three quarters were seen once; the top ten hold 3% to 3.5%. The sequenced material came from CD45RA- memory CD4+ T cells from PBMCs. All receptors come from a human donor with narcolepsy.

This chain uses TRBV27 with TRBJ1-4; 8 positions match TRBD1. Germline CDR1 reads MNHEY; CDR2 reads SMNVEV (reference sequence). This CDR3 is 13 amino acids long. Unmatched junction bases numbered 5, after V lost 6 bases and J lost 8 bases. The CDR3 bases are TGTGCCAGCAGGACAGGGGTGGGGGAAAAACTGTTTTTT. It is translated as CASRTGVGEKLFF.

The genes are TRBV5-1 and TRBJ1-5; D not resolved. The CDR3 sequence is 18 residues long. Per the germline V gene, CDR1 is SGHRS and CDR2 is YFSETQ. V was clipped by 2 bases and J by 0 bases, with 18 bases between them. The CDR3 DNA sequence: TGCGCCAGCAGCTTAAGACCCCGGACGGAGTATAGCAATCAGCCCCAGCATTTT. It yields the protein CASSLRPRTEYSNQPQHF.

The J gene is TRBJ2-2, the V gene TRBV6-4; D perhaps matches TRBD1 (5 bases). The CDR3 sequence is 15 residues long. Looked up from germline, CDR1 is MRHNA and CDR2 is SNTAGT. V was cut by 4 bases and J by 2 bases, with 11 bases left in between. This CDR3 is CASSVNDRNTGELFF. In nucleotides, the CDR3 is TGTGCCAGCAGTGTCAATGACAGAAACACCGGGGAGCTGTTTTTT.

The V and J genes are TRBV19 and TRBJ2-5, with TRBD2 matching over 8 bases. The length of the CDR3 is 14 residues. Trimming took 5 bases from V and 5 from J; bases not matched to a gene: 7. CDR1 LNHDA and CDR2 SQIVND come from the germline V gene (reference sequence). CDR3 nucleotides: TGTGCCAGTAGTCGGGGGGGCCAGGCGGAGACCCAGTACTTC. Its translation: CASSRGGQAETQYF.

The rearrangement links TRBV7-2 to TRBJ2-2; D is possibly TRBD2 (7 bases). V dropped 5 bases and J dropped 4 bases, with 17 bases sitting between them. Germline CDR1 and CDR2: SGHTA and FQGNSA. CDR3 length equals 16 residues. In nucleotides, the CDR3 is TGTGCCAGCAGCACACCTTGGGGGGGCTCCACCGGGGAGCTGTTTTTT. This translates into CASSTPWGGSTGELFF. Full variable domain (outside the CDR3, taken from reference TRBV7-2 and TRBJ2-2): GAGVSQSPSNKVTEKGKDVELRCDPISGHTALYWYRQSLGQGLEFLIYFQGNSAPDKSGLPSDRFSAERTGGSVSTLTIQRTQQEDSAVYLCASSTPWGGSTGELFFGEGSRLTVL.

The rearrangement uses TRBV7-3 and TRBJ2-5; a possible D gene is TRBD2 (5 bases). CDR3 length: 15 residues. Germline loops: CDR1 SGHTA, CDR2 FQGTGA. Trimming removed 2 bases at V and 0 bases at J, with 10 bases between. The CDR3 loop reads CASSLVPGYQETQYF. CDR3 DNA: TGTGCCAGCAGCTTAGTGCCGGGGTACCAAGAGACCCAGTACTTC.

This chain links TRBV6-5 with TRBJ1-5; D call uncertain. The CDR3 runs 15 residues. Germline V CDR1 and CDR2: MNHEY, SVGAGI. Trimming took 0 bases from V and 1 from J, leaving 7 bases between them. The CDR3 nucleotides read TGTGCCAGCAGTTACTCGGGCAGGAGCAATCAGCCCCAGCATTTT. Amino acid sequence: CASSYSGRSNQPQHF.

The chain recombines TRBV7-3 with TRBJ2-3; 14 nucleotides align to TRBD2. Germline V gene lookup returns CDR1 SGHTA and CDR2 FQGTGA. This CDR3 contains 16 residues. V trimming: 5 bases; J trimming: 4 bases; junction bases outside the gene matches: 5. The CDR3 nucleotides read TGTGCCAGCAGCGGGAAGACTAGCGGGGGGGCAGATACGCAGTATTTT. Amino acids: CASSGKTSGGADTQYF.

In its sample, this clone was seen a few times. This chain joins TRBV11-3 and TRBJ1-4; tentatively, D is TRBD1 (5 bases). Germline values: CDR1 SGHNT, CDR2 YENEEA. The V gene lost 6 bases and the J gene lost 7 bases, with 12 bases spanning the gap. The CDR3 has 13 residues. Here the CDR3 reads CASSEVTGEKLFF. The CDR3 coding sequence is TGTGCCAGCAGTGAGGTCACAGGTGAAAAACTGTTTTTT.